This is a list of T cell receptor beta chains from one sample in a study of T-cell reconstitution after alpha-beta-depleted transplantation in children. TCRdb re-called the PCR reads through MiXCR, storing one row per CDR3 protein. The data show roughly 52,000 distinct CDR3 sequences, about 5.7% seen once. This sample comprised PBMCs, mostly from graft donor cells, obtained 60 days after TCRalphabeta/CD19-depleted stem cell transplant. The receptors shown here come from a female patient aged 2-9 years who had a stem cell transplant for aplastic anemia, so the T cells may come from the graft donor. Both conserved end residues are part of each CDR3. D genes are given only for firm matches. The size of a clone is reported for some rows only, either as once, few or many, or as a class for expanded clones.

cdr3_nt cdr3_aa d_call clone_size cdr3_length j_call v_call
TGTGCCAGCAGTAGTTTTTGGGACTCCTCCTACGAGCAGTACTTC CASSSFWDSSYEQYF - many 15 TRBJ2-7 TRBV28
TGTGCCACCAGTGGGTGGGACAGTTCTCAAGAGACCCAGTACTTC CATSGWDSSQETQYF TRBD1 many 15 TRBJ2-5 TRBV24-1
TGTGCCAGCAGCTTCTCCACGTACACCGGGGAGCTGTTTTTT CASSFSTYTGELFF - - 14 TRBJ2-2 TRBV11-3
TGTGCCAGCTCGTCGGATCAGGGTTTCAATCAGCCCCAGCATTTT CASSSDQGFNQPQHF - many 15 TRBJ1-5 TRBV18
TGTGCCAGCAGCTTACAAGCGGGGGGATACAATGAGCAGTTCTTC CASSLQAGGYNEQFF TRBD2 few 15 TRBJ2-1 TRBV7-2
TGTGCCAGCAGCCAACCGACAGGGGCCCTAGGTGCCCAGCATTTT CASSQPTGALGAQHF TRBD1 few 15 TRBJ1-5 TRBV25-1
TGTGCCAGCACCACAGACAGACACGAGCAGTACTTC CASTTDRHEQYF - - 12 TRBJ2-7 TRBV28
TGTGCCAGCAGCTTTCACCGCACAGATACGCAGTATTTT CASSFHRTDTQYF - many 13 TRBJ2-3 TRBV7-7
TGTGCCAGCAGCTTAGGAGGGCACGGATTAGCCAAAAACATTCAGTACTTC CASSLGGHGLAKNIQYF - many 17 TRBJ2-4 TRBV7-8
TGCAGCGGGGGACTAGCGGGAGGGTACGAGCAGTACTTC CSGGLAGGYEQYF TRBD2 many 13 TRBJ2-7 TRBV29-1
TGTGCCACCAGCAGAGAGTTGGGAGGGCACGAGCAGTACTTC CATSRELGGHEQYF TRBD2 - 14 TRBJ2-7 TRBV15
TGCGCCAGCAGCTCTGAACGGGTTTACACTGAAGCTTTCTTT CASSSERVYTEAFF - - 14 TRBJ1-1 TRBV5-1
TGTGCCAGCAGCAGCAGCGAACCGGACAACCAAGAGACCCAGTACTTC CASSSSEPDNQETQYF - many 16 TRBJ2-5 TRBV12-3/TRBV12-4
TGTGCCAGCAAGAGGAAGGGGGCCTACGAGCAGTACTTC CASKRKGAYEQYF - few 13 TRBJ2-7 TRBV6-5
TGCGCCAGCAGCAGACAGGCGGGCACCGGGGAGCTGTTTTTT CASSRQAGTGELFF - many 14 TRBJ2-2 TRBV4-1
TGTGCCATCAGTGAGTCGACAGGCGTAACCGGGGAGCTGTTTTTT CAISESTGVTGELFF - many 15 TRBJ2-2 TRBV10-3
TGTGCCAGCTCACCACTCGCCCGGACGTCGAACACCGGGGAGCTGTTTTTT CASSPLARTSNTGELFF - many 17 TRBJ2-2 TRBV18
TGCGCCAGCAGCCATGACACCGGGACAGTTAGCAATCAGCCCCAGCATTTT CASSHDTGTVSNQPQHF TRBD1 many 17 TRBJ1-5 TRBV4-1
TGTGCCAGCAGCTCGTGGTCGCGGGAATACAATGAGCAGTTCTTC CASSSWSREYNEQFF - many 15 TRBJ2-1 TRBV11-2
TGTGCCAGCAGCTTGTTACCGGGACGGGCCAATCAGCCCCAGCATTTT CASSLLPGRANQPQHF - few 16 TRBJ1-5 TRBV5-5
TGCGCCAGCAGCTTGCCGACGGGGAATGAGCAGTTCTTC CASSLPTGNEQFF - many 13 TRBJ2-1 TRBV5-1
TGTGCCAGCAGTGACGGAAACACCGGGGAGCTGTTTTTT CASSDGNTGELFF - many 13 TRBJ2-2 TRBV6-4
TGCAGTGCTCCAGGGGTGCCCTACAATGAGCAGTTCTTC CSAPGVPYNEQFF - many 13 TRBJ2-1 TRBV20-1
TGCAGTGCTCCAAAACAGGGGTTCTATGGCTACACCTTC CSAPKQGFYGYTF TRBD1 many 13 TRBJ1-2 TRBV20-1
TGTGCCAGCGGAGATTCGCCCTATAATTCACCCCTCCACTTT CASGDSPYNSPLHF - few 14 TRBJ1-6 TRBV2
TGCAGTGCTAGTTACGAGACCTACGAGCAGTACTTC CSASYETYEQYF - many 12 TRBJ2-7 TRBV20-1
TGTGCCAGCAGTGAAGGGCAGGGGCCGCACGAGCAGTACTTC CASSEGQGPHEQYF - many 14 TRBJ2-7 TRBV25-1
TGTGCCACCAGCAGAGATAAGGGGGGCTATGAGCAGTTCTTC CATSRDKGGYEQFF - many 14 TRBJ2-1 TRBV15
TGTGCCAGTTCTCGGGGGGACGCAAACAATGAGCAGTTCTTC CASSRGDANNEQFF TRBD2 few 14 TRBJ2-1 TRBV18
TGTGCCAGCGGGCTTACCTACGAGCAGTACTTC CASGLTYEQYF - many 11 TRBJ2-7 TRBV28
TGTGCCAGCAGTATCCCTGGGGCCAACGTCCTGACTTTC CASSIPGANVLTF - many 13 TRBJ2-6 TRBV7-6
TGCGGGTCCTACGGGACTAGCAGGATGGATAAGTTCTTC CGSYGTSRMDKFF TRBD2 many 13 TRBJ2-1 TRBV20-1
TGCGCCAGCAGCCAAGCTCAGAGGGAACGGGAAAAACTGTTTTTT CASSQAQREREKLFF - many 15 TRBJ1-4 TRBV4-3
TGTGCCAGCAGCGGACAGGTACGGGCGAACACTGAAGCTTTCTTT CASSGQVRANTEAFF TRBD1 many 15 TRBJ1-1 TRBV5-6
TGTGCCAGCAGTTTTGCGAGATATTCCACAGATACGCAGTATTTT CASSFARYSTDTQYF - many 15 TRBJ2-3 TRBV12-3/TRBV12-4
TGTGCCAGCGGAGGGAGAGGAAGGCTCAACTATGGCTACACCTTC CASGGRGRLNYGYTF - few 15 TRBJ1-2 TRBV2
TGTGCCAGCAGCCCCCGACTAGCGGGAATGAATGAGCAGTTCTTC CASSPRLAGMNEQFF TRBD2 many 15 TRBJ2-1 TRBV7-3
TGTGCCAGTAGTATTCGGGACAGGGTCTACAATGAGCAGTTCTTC CASSIRDRVYNEQFF TRBD1 few 15 TRBJ2-1 TRBV19
TGTGCCAGTTCTTCGACCCTGAACACCGGGGAGCTGTTTTTT CASSSTLNTGELFF - few 14 TRBJ2-2 TRBV19
TGTGCCAGCAGCTTGAGCGGGGGCTTGGGGAATGAGCAGTTCTTC CASSLSGGLGNEQFF TRBD2 many 15 TRBJ2-1 TRBV11-2
TGTGCCAGCAGTTCGACAGGGGGGACTAATGAAAAACTGTTTTTT CASSSTGGTNEKLFF TRBD1 few 15 TRBJ1-4 TRBV28
TGCGCCAGCAGTATGGTCTACAATGAGCAGTTCTTC CASSMVYNEQFF - many 12 TRBJ2-1 TRBV5-1
TGTGCCAGCAGCTCGTGGGGAAGCCAAGAGACCCAGTACTTC CASSSWGSQETQYF - many 14 TRBJ2-5 TRBV6-5
TGTGCCAGCAGCAGGGACAGGGAGGGCAATCAGCCCCAGCATTTT CASSRDREGNQPQHF TRBD1 few 15 TRBJ1-5 TRBV6-5
- CASSFYICSARDEASGNTYEQYF - - 23 TRBJ2-7 TRBV5-6
TGTGCTAGTGGTTTGTCCGGGGATTCACCCCTCCACTTT CASGLSGDSPLHF - many 13 TRBJ1-6 TRBV12-5